The 10 T cell receptor beta chains listed next were all sequenced from one sample in a study of T-cell memory formation after mild COVID-19. TCRdb re-derived calls from the 5' RACE reads in MiXCR, one entry per CDR3 protein. The table has about 450,000 distinct CDR3 sequences, more than 20% seen once; the top ten hold about an eighth. Sequencing was done on a sample of PBMCs or a T cell subset sorted from them (not recorded which). The receptor set was obtained from an adult woman who had mild COVID-19 (a few samples of this study predate the infection). Cell type and time point are not known.

The chain links TRBV12-3 or TRBV12-4 to TRBJ1-2, with 9 bases identical to TRBD1. The CDR3 spans 13 residues. V trimming: 8 bases; J trimming: 8 bases; junction bases outside the gene matches: 9. The CDR3 region is CASGGQGAPGYTF. The CDR3 DNA sequence: TGTGCCAGCGGGGGACAGGGTGCGCCGGGCTACACCTTC.

This clonotype was seen many times. The chain links TRBV6-4 to TRBJ2-3, with TRBD2 matching over 9 bases. This CDR3 has 15 amino acids. J was trimmed by 0 bases and V by 6 bases; bases with no gene match: 4. Germline CDR1 reads MRHNA; CDR2 reads SNTAGT. CDR3 DNA: TGTGCCAGCAGCCCTCTAGCGGGGAGCACAGATACGCAGTATTTT. This codes for CASSPLAGSTDTQYF.

V gene TRBV27 combines with J gene TRBJ2-7; tentative D call: TRBD1 (6 bases). This CDR3 is 15 amino acids long. CDR1 and CDR2 from the germline V gene are MNHEY and SMNVEV (reference sequence). V was shortened by 0 bases and J by 3 bases, with 12 bases between the two germline ends. Here the CDR3 DNA reads TGTGCCAGCAGTTTATCGGACAGAGACCTCTACGAGCAGTACTTC. Translation gives CASSLSDRDLYEQYF.

This clonotype was found a few times. The chain recombines TRBV11-1 with TRBJ2-7; D might be TRBD2 (6 bases). The ends were cut back, 4 bases at V and 2 bases at J, with 15 bases in the middle. Germline loops: CDR1 SGHAT, CDR2 FQDESV (reference sequence). CDR3 size: 15 residues. This chain's CDR3 is CASSWGRTDAYEQYF. In DNA, the CDR3 is TGTGCCAGCAGCTGGGGGAGGACGGATGCCTACGAGCAGTACTTC.

The chain joins TRBV15 to TRBJ2-3; 9 positions match TRBD2. Germline CDR1 is LNHNV and CDR2 is YYDKDF (reference sequence). There are 15 residues in the CDR3. Trimming at V came to 0 bases and at J to 12 bases, leaving 10 bases not matched to a gene. The DNA for the CDR3 is TGTGCCACCAGCAGAGAGGGGAGCGGGGGGCCCCGTCAGTATTTT. Its translation: CATSREGSGGPRQYF.

The rearrangement links TRBV6-2 or TRBV6-3 to TRBJ2-6, with TRBD1 matching 8 bases. The CDR3 spans 16 residues. Germline V gene data show CDR1 as MNHEY and CDR2 as SVGEGT. Losses at the gene ends were 6 bases for V and 0 bases for J; bases not matched to a gene: 4. The chain's CDR3 is CASSITGGSGANVLTF. In nucleotides, the CDR3 is TGTGCCAGCAGCATCACAGGGGGCTCTGGGGCCAACGTCCTGACTTTC.

This clonotype occurred many times. V gene TRBV12-3 or TRBV12-4 combines with J gene TRBJ1-5; TRBD1 might be the D (5 bases). V gave up 4 bases and J gave up 1 base, with 5 bases separating them. The CDR3 has 13 amino acids. CDR3 sequence: CASSWGSNQPQHF. The CDR3 bases are TGTGCCAGCAGTTGGGGGAGCAATCAGCCCCAGCATTTT.

This clonotype was found many times. This rearrangement joins TRBV7-3 to TRBJ2-5; TRBD1 matches 9 bases. The germline gives CDR1 SGHTA, CDR2 FQGTGA. The CDR3 consists of 15 residues. V gave up 2 bases and J gave up 5 bases; unmatched junction bases: 6. DNA for the CDR3: TGTGCCAGCAGCTTATCGGGACAGGGTTGGGAGACCCAGTACTTC. Translating gives CASSLSGQGWETQYF. The full variable domain, rest sourced from reference TRBV7-3 and TRBJ2-5, is GAGVSQTPSNKVTEKGKYVELRCDPISGHTALYWYRQSLGQGPEFLIYFQGTGAADDSGLPNDRFFAVRPEGSVSTLKIQRTERGDSAVYLCASSLSGQGWETQYFGPGTRLLVL.

This clonotype was counted only a few times. The chain joins TRBV10-2 to TRBJ2-7, with 8 bases lining up with TRBD2. V shed 6 bases and J 3 bases; nucleotides not matched to a gene: 10. This CDR3 has 15 amino acids. Germline V gives CDR1 WSHSY, CDR2 SAAADI. CDR3 residues: CASRGLGGGLYEQYF. For the CDR3, the DNA is TGCGCCAGCAGGGGGCTTGGCGGGGGGCTCTACGAGCAGTACTTC.

A few counts support this clonotype. The chain has TRBV19 and TRBJ2-1; the D gene could be TRBD1 or TRBD2 (5 bases each). Germline V lookup: CDR1 LNHDA, CDR2 SQIVND (reference sequence). The CDR3 sequence is 16 residues long. Trimming cost V 5 bases and J 5 bases, with 19 bases left between them. CDR3: CASSAFRGPPNNEQFF. In nucleotides, the CDR3 is TGTGCCAGTAGTGCGTTCCGGGGCCCCCCCAACAATGAGCAGTTCTTC.